The 24 T cell receptor beta chains in this list originate from one sample, sequenced in a study of blood T cell repertoires in COVID-19. The repertoire was sequenced with immunoSEQ multiplex PCR; TCRdb's copy has only in-frame clones and lacks some. The sample consists of about 150,000 clones, over 65% of them appearing once. Sequenced sample: peripheral blood. The receptor set was obtained from a human donor in a cohort sampled during active COVID-19.

This clone was detected once. The chain links TRBV5-1 to TRBJ2-1; 8 bases agree with TRBD2. The CDR3 extends over 16 amino acids. The germline V gene has CDR1 SGHRS and CDR2 YFSETQ. V was pared by 4 bases and J by 7 bases, with 13 bases of the junction left unmatched. This chain's CDR3 is CASSLGLARGGNEQFF. CDR3 nucleotides: TGCGCCAGCAGCCTAGGACTAGCTCGAGGGGGGAATGAGCAGTTCTTC.

The rearrangement links TRBV9 to TRBJ1-3, with D perhaps TRBD1 (5 bases). CDR1 is SGDLS, CDR2 YYNGEE, per germline. The CDR3 extends over 18 amino acids. V lost 0 bases and J 4 bases, leaving 20 bases between the germline ends. CDR3 loop: CASSVAGGEQLVGNTIYF. As DNA, the CDR3 is TGTGCCAGCAGCGTAGCCGGGGGAGAACAGCTCGTCGGAAACACCATATATTTT.

The chain has TRBV10-3 and TRBJ2-7, with 11 bases lining up with TRBD1. The CDR3 sequence is 15 residues long. Germline lookup yields CDR1 ENHRY and CDR2 SYGVKD. Trimming at V came to 6 bases and at J to 3 bases, leaving 7 bases not matched to a gene. The CDR3 sequence is CAIRTGQGAYYEQYF. As DNA, the CDR3 is TGTGCCATCAGGACTGGACAGGGGGCCTACTACGAGCAGTACTTC.

V usage is TRBV19 and J usage is TRBJ2-1, with 10 bases aligning to TRBD2. This CDR3 contains 17 residues. Germline loops: CDR1 LNHDA, CDR2 SQIVND (reference sequence). V was clipped by 6 bases and J by 6 bases; unmatched bases: 14. The CDR3 loop reads CASSQNLLAGEGNEQFF. The CDR3 DNA is TGTGCCAGTAGCCAAAACCTCCTAGCGGGAGAGGGCAATGAGCAGTTCTTC.

This clone was seen just once. V usage is TRBV19 and J usage is TRBJ1-2; D is perhaps TRBD1 (5 bases). CDR1 and CDR2 from the germline V gene are LNHDA and SQIVND (reference sequence). With 0 bases removed from V and 2 bases from J, the gap between germline ends came to 16 bases. The CDR3 is made up of 17 amino acids. CDR3 nucleotide sequence: TGTGCCAGTAGTATAGATCTAGCGCCGGGACGGAACTATGGCTACACCTTC. This codes for CASSIDLAPGRNYGYTF.

About this clone: Other DNA sequences in the same sample also yield this CDR3. This chain uses TRBV19 with TRBJ1-3, with 7 nucleotides matching TRBD1. The CDR3 has 14 residues. With 6 bases clipped from V and 0 bases from J, the junction kept 2 bases outside the gene matches. Germline V gives CDR1 LNHDA, CDR2 SQIVND (reference sequence). CDR3 DNA sequence: TGTGCCAGTAGCAGGGGGGACTCTGGAAACACCATATATTTT. Amino acid sequence: CASSRGDSGNTIYF. Using reference TRBV19 and TRBJ1-3 for the parts outside the CDR3, the full variable domain is DGGITQSPKYLFRKEGQNVTLSCEQNLNHDAMYWYRQDPGQGLRLIYYSQIVNDFQKGDIAEGYSVSREKKESFPLTVTSAQKNPTAFYLCASSRGDSGNTIYFGEGSWLTVV.

Here the CDR3 reads CASSQGAEQYV. The CDR3 nucleotides are TGTGCCAGCAGCCAAGGGGCCGAGCAGTACGTC. The chain is built from TRBV7-6 and TRBJ2-7, with D perhaps matching TRBD1 (5 bases). V lost 5 bases to trimming and J lost 6 bases, with 8 bases between them. The CDR3 totals 11 residues. The germline V gene has CDR1 SGHVS and CDR2 FNYEAQ.

V usage is TRBV7-9 and J usage is TRBJ2-7, with 8 nucleotides matching TRBD1. Germline-derived CDR1 and CDR2 are SEHNR and FQNEAQ (reference sequence). The CDR3 sequence is 16 residues long. V dropped 1 base and J dropped 2; count of bases not matched to a gene: 7. The CDR3 here is CASSLGSGQVAYEQYF. The CDR3 coding sequence is TGTGCCAGCAGCTTAGGTTCGGGACAGGTGGCCTACGAGCAGTACTTC. The whole variable domain, remainder taken from reference TRBV7-9 and TRBJ2-7, is DTGVSQNPRHKITKRGQNVTFRCDPISEHNRLYWYRQTLGQGPEFLTYFQNEAQLEKSRLLSDRFSAERPKGSFSTLEIQRTEQGDSAMYLCASSLGSGQVAYEQYFGPGTRLTVT.

This clone was observed once. The V call is TRBV5-6, the J call TRBJ2-7, with 8 positions matching TRBD1. V was clipped by 7 bases and J by 6 bases; unmatched bases: 6. The CDR3 totals 12 residues. The germline gives CDR1 SGHDT, CDR2 YYEEEE. The CDR3 reads CASRRGPGEQYF. The CDR3 coding sequence is TGTGCCAGCCGCAGGGGGCCGGGCGAGCAGTACTTC.

The genes are TRBV7-3 and TRBJ2-1, with 9 bases lining up with TRBD2. The CDR3 has 16 residues. After removal of 5 bases from V and 4 bases from J, the junction contained 9 bases not matched to a gene. Germline-derived CDR1 and CDR2 are SGHTA and FQGTGA. CDR3 in DNA: TGTGCCAGCAGCCCTGTTCTGGCGGGGGGGTACAATGAGCAGTTCTTC. This codes for CASSPVLAGGYNEQFF.

The chain joins TRBV3-1 (or the pseudogene TRBV3-2) to TRBJ2-4, with D uncertain. The CDR3 has 15 amino acids. Germline V gene lookup returns CDR1 LGHDT and CDR2 YNNKEL (reference sequence). Trimming left V 0 bases short and J 6 bases short, with 12 bases between. CDR3 sequence: CASSQDAAEANIQYF. In nucleotides, the CDR3 is TGTGCCAGCAGCCAAGACGCGGCGGAAGCAAACATTCAGTACTTC.

V gene TRBV7-9 combines with J gene TRBJ1-2; D remains ambiguous. The germline V and J ends were trimmed by 1 base and 4 bases, with 10 bases remaining between them. The CDR3 has 14 residues. The V gene's germline CDR1 is SEHNR and CDR2 FQNEAQ (reference sequence). The CDR3: CASSLGAGSYGYTF. For the CDR3, the DNA is TGTGCCAGCAGCTTAGGCGCCGGTAGCTATGGCTACACCTTC.

This clone was counted between two and nine times. The rearrangement links TRBV5-1 to TRBJ2-1, with 7 bases matching TRBD1. This CDR3 is 15 amino acids long. The V gene end was trimmed by 0 bases and the J gene end by 9 bases; junction bases not matched to a gene: 9. Germline V gene data show CDR1 as SGHRS and CDR2 as YFSETQ. In DNA, the CDR3 is TGCGCCAGCAGCTTGGGCGGACAGGAAGTTGTTGAGCAGTTCTTC. Its protein product is CASSLGGQEVVEQFF.

The V call is TRBV27, the J call TRBJ2-3, with 7 nucleotides matching TRBD2. CDR3 length: 15 amino acids. Trimming removed 5 bases from V and 2 bases from J; junction bases left unmatched: 7. Germline CDR1 MNHEY, CDR2 SMNVEV (reference sequence). The DNA of the CDR3 is TGTGCCAGCAGTATACTAGCGCCCTTCACAGATACGCAGTATTTT. This codes for CASSILAPFTDTQYF.

The genes are TRBV3-1 (or the pseudogene TRBV3-2) and TRBJ2-1; 13 nucleotides line up with TRBD2. The CDR3 extends over 15 amino acids. The junction had 4 bases not matched to a gene; V was cut back by 8 bases and J by 3 bases. Germline assignment: CDR1 LGHDT and CDR2 YNNKEL (reference sequence). The CDR3 bases are TGTGCCAGCGGGACTAGCGGGGTTGGCTACAATGAGCAGTTCTTC. Protein sequence: CASGTSGVGYNEQFF.

This clone was counted between two and nine times. The chain uses TRBV11-3 and TRBJ2-1, with TRBD1 matching 7 bases. This CDR3 spans 17 amino acids. The ends lost 1 base at V and 6 bases at J; junction bases unmatched: 12. Per germline, CDR1 SGHNT and CDR2 YENEEA. CDR3 bases: TGTGCCAGCAGCTTAGGAGGGGGCGTTGAAGGGGTCAATGAGCAGTTCTTC. It codes for CASSLGGGVEGVNEQFF.

The chain is built from TRBV6-4 and TRBJ1-6; D is ambiguous. Germline-derived CDR1 and CDR2 are MRHNA and SNTAGT. Trimming cost V 2 bases and J 7 bases, with 9 bases left between them. This CDR3 has 14 amino acids. CDR3 nucleotide sequence: TGTGCCAGCAGTGACAGGGAGGAGAATTCACCCCTCCACTTT. Protein: CASSDREENSPLHF.

The genes are TRBV7-9 and TRBJ2-5, with 12 bases lining up with TRBD2. Germline V lookup: CDR1 SEHNR, CDR2 FQNEAQ (reference sequence). The CDR3 runs 16 residues. The ends lost 3 bases at V and 5 bases at J; junction bases unmatched: 7. CDR3 in DNA: TGTGCCAGCAGCTTCGCTAGCGGGGGGGCGGGCGAGACCCAGTACTTC. Its protein product is CASSFASGGAGETQYF. Variable domain in full (rest from reference TRBV7-9 and TRBJ2-5): DTGVSQNPRHKITKRGQNVTFRCDPISEHNRLYWYRQTLGQGPEFLTYFQNEAQLEKSRLLSDRFSAERPKGSFSTLEIQRTEQGDSAMYLCASSFASGGAGETQYFGPGTRLLVL.

The chain combines TRBV6-5 with TRBJ1-6; TRBD1 might be the D (5 bases). The V end was cut by 10 bases, the J end by 6 bases, with 13 bases between. This CDR3 is built from 13 residues. Germline loops: CDR1 MNHEY, CDR2 SVGAGI. The CDR3 loop reads CATRRDGNSPLHF. The CDR3 DNA is TGTGCCACCCGGCGGGACGGTAATTCACCCCTCCACTTT.

The rearrangement joins TRBV3-1 (or the pseudogene TRBV3-2) to TRBJ2-2, with TRBD1 identical over 9 bases. The V and J ends lost 2 bases and 4 bases, in that order; junction bases with no gene match: 5. This CDR3 has 16 residues. Per germline, CDR1 LGHDT and CDR2 YNNKEL (reference sequence). In DNA form, the CDR3 reads TGTGCCAGCAGCCAATGGACAGGGGCCGGCACCGGGGAGCTGTTTTTT. This codes for CASSQWTGAGTGELFF.

This rearrangement joins TRBV28 to TRBJ2-3; 7 bases agree with TRBD1. This CDR3 is 13 amino acids long. Germline CDR1 MDHEN, CDR2 SYDVKM. With 6 bases clipped from V and 5 bases from J, the junction kept 5 bases outside the gene matches. The CDR3 DNA reads TGTGCCAGCAGGAGAACAGGGGTAGATACGCAGTATTTT. It codes for CASRRTGVDTQYF. Using reference TRBV28 and TRBJ2-3 for the parts outside the CDR3, the full variable domain is DVKVTQSSRYLVKRTGEKVFLECVQDMDHENMFWYRQDPGLGLRLIYFSYDVKMKEKGDIPEGYSVSREKKERFSLILESASTNQTSMYLCASRRTGVDTQYFGPGTRLTVL.

This chain joins TRBV5-1 and TRBJ2-1, with 16 bases aligning to TRBD2. The germline V gene encodes CDR1 SGHRS and CDR2 YFSETQ. The trim removed 2 bases at V and 8 bases at J, leaving 10 bases unmatched. The CDR3 has 18 residues. The CDR3 DNA reads as TGCGCCAGCAGCTTCGTTCCCGGGACTAGCGGGGGGGCCTATGAGCAGTTCTTC. Encoded protein: CASSFVPGTSGGAYEQFF.

The V gene is TRBV29-1, the J gene TRBJ1-2, with a weak D call TRBD1 (6 bases). CDR3 size: 12 residues. The germline CDR1 and CDR2 sequences are SQVTM and ANQGSEA. V lost 6 bases and J lost 2, with 10 bases in between. Here the CDR3 reads CSVHTGNYGYTF. The CDR3 DNA reads as TGCAGCGTACATACAGGGAACTATGGCTACACCTTC.

The gene calls are TRBV11-3 and TRBJ2-7, with a possible D match to TRBD2 (5 bases). Germline V gene data show CDR1 as SGHNT and CDR2 as YENEEA. V gave up 5 bases and J gave up 7 bases, with 12 bases separating them. CDR3 length: 12 amino acids. The CDR3: CASSKRGEEQYF. CDR3 bases: TGTGCCAGCAGCAAACGGGGTGAGGAGCAGTACTTC.